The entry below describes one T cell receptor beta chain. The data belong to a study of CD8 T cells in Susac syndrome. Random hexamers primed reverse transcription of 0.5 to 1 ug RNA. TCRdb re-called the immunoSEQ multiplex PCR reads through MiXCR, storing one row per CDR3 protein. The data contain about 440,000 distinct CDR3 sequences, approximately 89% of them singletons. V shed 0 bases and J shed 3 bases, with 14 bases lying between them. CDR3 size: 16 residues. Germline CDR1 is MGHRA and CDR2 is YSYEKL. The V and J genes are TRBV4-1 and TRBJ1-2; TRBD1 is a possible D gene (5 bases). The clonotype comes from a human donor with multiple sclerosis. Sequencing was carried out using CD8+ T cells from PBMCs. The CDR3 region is CASSQDRAGDYYGYTF. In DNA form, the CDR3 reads TGCGCCAGCAGCCAAGACAGAGCGGGGGATTACTATGGCTACACCTTC.